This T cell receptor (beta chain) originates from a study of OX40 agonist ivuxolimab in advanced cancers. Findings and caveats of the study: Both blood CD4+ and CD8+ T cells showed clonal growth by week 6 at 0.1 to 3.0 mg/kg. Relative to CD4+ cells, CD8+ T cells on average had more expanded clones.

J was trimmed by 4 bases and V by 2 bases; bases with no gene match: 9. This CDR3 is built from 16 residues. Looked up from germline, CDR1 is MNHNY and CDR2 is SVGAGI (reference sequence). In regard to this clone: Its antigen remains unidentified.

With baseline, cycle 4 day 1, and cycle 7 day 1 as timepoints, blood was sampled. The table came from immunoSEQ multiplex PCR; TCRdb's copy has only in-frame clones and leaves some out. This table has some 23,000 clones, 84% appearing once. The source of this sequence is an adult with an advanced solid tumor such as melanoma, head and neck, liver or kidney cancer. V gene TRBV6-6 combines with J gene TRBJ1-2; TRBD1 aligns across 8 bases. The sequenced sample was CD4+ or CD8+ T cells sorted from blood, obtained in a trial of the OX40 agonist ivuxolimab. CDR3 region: CASSYTAGGAGYGYTF. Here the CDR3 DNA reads TGTGCCAGCAGTTACACCGCAGGGGGCGCGGGCTATGGCTACACCTTC.